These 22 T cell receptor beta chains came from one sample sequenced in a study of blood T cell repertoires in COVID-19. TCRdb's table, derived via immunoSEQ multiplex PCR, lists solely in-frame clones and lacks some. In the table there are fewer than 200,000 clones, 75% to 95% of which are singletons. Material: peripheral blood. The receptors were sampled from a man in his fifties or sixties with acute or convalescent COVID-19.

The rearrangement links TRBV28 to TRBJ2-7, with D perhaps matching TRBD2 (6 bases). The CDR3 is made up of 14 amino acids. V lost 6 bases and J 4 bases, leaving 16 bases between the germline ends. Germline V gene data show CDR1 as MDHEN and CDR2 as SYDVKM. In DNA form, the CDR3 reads TGTGCCAGCAGGACCGGCGGGACTGATTACGAGCAGTACTTC. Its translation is CASRTGGTDYEQYF.

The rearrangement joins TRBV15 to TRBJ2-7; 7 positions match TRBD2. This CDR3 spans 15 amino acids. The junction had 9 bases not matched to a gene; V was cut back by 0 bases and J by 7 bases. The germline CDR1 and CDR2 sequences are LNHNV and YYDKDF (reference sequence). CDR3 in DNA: TGTGCCACCAGCAGAGATCTGGCGGGAGCTCGAGAGCAGTACTTC. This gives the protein CATSRDLAGAREQYF. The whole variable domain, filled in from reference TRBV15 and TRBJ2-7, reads DAMVIQNPRYQVTQFGKPVTLSCSQTLNHNVMYWYQQKSSQAPKLLFHYYDKDFNNEADTPDNFQSRRPNTSFCFLDIRSPGLGDTAMYLCATSRDLAGAREQYFGPGTRLTVT.

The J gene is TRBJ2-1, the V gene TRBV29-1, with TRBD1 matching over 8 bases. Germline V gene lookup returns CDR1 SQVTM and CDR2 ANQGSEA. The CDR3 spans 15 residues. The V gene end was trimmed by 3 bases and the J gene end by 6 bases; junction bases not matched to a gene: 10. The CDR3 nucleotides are TGCAGCGTTGAGAGGGGGACAGGAGGAGTCAATGAGCAGTTCTTC. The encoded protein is CSVERGTGGVNEQFF.

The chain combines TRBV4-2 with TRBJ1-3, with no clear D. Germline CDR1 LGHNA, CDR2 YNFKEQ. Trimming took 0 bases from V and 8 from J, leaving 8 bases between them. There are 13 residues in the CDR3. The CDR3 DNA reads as TGTGCCAGCAGCCAAGATTCTATGGACACCATATATTTT. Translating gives CASSQDSMDTIYF.

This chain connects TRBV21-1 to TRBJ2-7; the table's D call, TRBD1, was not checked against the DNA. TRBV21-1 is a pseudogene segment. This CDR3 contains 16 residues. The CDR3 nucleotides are TGTGCCAGCAGCATCCCAGATCAGGCAAACCACTACGAGCAGTACTTC. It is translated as CASSIPDQANHYEQYF.

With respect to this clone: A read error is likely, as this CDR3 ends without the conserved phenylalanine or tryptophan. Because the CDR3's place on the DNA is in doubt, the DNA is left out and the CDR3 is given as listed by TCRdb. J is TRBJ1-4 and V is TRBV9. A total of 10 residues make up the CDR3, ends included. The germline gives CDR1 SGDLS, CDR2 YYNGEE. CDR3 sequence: CAKSREIRRS.

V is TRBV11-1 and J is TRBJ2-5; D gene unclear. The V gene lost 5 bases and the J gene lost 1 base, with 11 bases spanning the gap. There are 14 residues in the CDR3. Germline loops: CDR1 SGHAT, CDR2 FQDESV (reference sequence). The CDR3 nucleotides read TGTGCCAGCAGCGGAAATCCGGGCCAAGAGACCCAGTACTTC. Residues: CASSGNPGQETQYF.

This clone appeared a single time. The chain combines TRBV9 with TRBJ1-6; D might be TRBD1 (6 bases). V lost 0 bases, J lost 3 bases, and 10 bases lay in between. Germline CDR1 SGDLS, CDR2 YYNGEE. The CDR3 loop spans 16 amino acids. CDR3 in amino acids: CASSVGDTHYNSPLHF. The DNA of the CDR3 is TGTGCCAGCAGCGTAGGGGACACTCACTATAATTCACCCCTCCACTTT.

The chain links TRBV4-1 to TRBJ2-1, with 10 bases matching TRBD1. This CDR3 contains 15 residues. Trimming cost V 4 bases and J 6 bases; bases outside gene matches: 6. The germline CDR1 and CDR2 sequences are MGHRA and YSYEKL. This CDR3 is CASSPRDRGFNEQFF. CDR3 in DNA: TGCGCCAGCAGCCCCCGGGACAGGGGTTTCAATGAGCAGTTCTTC.

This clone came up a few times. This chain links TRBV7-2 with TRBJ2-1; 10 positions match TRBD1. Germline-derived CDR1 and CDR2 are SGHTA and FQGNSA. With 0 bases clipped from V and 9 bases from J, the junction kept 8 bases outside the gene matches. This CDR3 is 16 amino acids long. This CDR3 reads CASSLAGTGVAGEQFF. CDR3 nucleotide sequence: TGTGCCAGCAGCTTAGCTGGGACAGGGGTTGCTGGTGAGCAGTTCTTC. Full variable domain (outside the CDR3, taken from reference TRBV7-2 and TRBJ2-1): GAGVSQSPSNKVTEKGKDVELRCDPISGHTALYWYRQSLGQGLEFLIYFQGNSAPDKSGLPSDRFSAERTGGSVSTLTIQRTQQEDSAVYLCASSLAGTGVAGEQFFGPGTRLTVL.

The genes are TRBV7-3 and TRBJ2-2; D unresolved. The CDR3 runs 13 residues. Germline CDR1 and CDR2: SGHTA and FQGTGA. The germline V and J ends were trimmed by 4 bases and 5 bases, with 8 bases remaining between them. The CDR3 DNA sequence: TGTGCCAGCAGCTCAGAGAGGACCGGGGAGCTGTTTTTT. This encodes CASSSERTGELFF.

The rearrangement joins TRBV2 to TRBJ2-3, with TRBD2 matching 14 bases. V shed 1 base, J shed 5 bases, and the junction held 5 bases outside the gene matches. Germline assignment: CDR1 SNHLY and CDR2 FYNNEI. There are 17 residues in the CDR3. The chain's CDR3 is CASSEETGTSGGDTQYF. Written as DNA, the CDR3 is TGTGCCAGCAGTGAAGAAACCGGGACTAGCGGGGGAGATACGCAGTATTTT. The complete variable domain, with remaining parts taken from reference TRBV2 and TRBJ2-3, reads EPEVTQTPSHQVTQMGQEVILRCVPISNHLYFYWYRQILGQKVEFLVSFYNNEISEKSEIFDDQFSVERPDGSNFTLKIRSTKLEDSAMYFCASSEETGTSGGDTQYFGPGTRLTVL.

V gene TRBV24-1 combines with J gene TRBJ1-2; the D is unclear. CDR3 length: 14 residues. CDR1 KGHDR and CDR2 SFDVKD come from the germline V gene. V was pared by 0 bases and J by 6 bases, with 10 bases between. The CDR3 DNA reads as TGTGCCACCAGTGATTTGGGCGGAGTGAATGGCTACACCTTC. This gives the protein CATSDLGGVNGYTF.

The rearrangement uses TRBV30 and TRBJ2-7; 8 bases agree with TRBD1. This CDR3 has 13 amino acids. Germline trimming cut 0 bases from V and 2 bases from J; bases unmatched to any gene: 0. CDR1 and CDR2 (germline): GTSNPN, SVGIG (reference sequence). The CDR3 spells CAWSVQGAYEQYF. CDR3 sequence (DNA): TGTGCCTGGAGTGTACAGGGGGCCTACGAGCAGTACTTC.

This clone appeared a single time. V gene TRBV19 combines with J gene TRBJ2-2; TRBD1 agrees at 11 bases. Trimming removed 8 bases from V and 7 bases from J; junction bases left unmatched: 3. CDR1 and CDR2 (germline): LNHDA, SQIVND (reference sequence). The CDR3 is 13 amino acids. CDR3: CASRGQGGGELFF. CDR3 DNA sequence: TGTGCCAGTCGGGGACAGGGGGGCGGGGAGCTGTTTTTT. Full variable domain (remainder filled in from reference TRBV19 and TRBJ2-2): DGGITQSPKYLFRKEGQNVTLSCEQNLNHDAMYWYRQDPGQGLRLIYYSQIVNDFQKGDIAEGYSVSREKKESFPLTVTSAQKNPTAFYLCASRGQGGGELFFGEGSRLTVL.

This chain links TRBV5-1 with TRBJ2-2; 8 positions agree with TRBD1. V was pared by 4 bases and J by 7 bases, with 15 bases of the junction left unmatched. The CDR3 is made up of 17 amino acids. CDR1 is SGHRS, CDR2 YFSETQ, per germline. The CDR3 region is CASSIFGQGEFGGELFF. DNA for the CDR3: TGCGCCAGCAGCATTTTCGGACAGGGTGAATTCGGCGGGGAGCTGTTTTTT.

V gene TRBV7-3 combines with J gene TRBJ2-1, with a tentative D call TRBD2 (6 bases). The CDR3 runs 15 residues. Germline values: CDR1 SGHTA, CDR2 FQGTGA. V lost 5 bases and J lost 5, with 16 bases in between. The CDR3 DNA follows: TGTGCCAGCAGCCCCCCGGGACTGGATCACAATGAGCAGTTCTTC. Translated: CASSPPGLDHNEQFF.

CDR3 residues: CASSPGTGGSSYNEQFF. The CDR3 nucleotides read TGTGCCAGCAGCCCGGGGACAGGGGGCTCCTCCTACAATGAGCAGTTCTTC. This chain links TRBV5-8 with TRBJ2-1; TRBD1 matches at 12 bases. After removal of 4 bases from V and 0 bases from J, the junction contained 5 bases not matched to a gene. This CDR3 region has 17 residues. Germline V gene sequence: CDR1 SGHTS, CDR2 YDEGEE.

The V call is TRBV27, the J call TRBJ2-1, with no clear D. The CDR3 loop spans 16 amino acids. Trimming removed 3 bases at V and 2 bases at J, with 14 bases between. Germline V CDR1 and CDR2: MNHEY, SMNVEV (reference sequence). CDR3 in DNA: TGTGCCAGCAGTTTCGGAGCCCTAGAGCCCTACAATGAGCAGTTCTTC. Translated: CASSFGALEPYNEQFF.

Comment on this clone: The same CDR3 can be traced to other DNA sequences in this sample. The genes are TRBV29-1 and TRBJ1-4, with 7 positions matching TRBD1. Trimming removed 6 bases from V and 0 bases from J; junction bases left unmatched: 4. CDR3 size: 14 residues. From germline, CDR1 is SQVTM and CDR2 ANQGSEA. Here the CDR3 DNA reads TGCAGCGTCAGAGGACAGGCAACTAATGAAAAACTGTTTTTT. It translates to CSVRGQATNEKLFF.

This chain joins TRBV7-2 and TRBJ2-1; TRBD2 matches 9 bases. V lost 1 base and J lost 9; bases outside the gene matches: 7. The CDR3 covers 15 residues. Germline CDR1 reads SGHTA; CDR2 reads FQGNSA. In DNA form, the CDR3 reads TGTGCCAGCAGCTTAGTGGCTAGCGGGACTGGTGAGCAGTTCTTC. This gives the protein CASSLVASGTGEQFF.

CDR3 loop: CAISENLAGNTEAFF. In DNA, the CDR3 is TGTGCCATCAGTGAGAACCTAGCTGGGAACACTGAAGCTTTCTTT. The chain employs TRBV10-3 and TRBJ1-1; D not certain. The CDR3 is 15 amino acids. V was trimmed by 2 bases and J by 1 base, leaving 11 bases between them. The germline V gene encodes CDR1 ENHRY and CDR2 SYGVKD.